The following is a T cell receptor beta chain sequence with its context. Germline assignment: CDR1 LGHDT and CDR2 YNNKEL (reference sequence). The CDR3 length is 14 residues. The trim removed 4 bases at V and 6 bases at J, leaving 8 bases unmatched. In the original processing: How many nucleated cells were present was estimated from reference gene primer amplification. Some clones are missing from TCRdb's copy, which holds only in-frame ones; the method was immunoSEQ multiplex PCR. D and trimming come from the DNA, and the V and J calls and clone size come from that table. The table lists 200,000 to 300,000 clones, around four fifths of them singletons, with roughly 4% in the top ten. This specimen belongs to a study of blood T cell repertoires in COVID-19. The wider study: Whether acute or convalescent, the COVID-19 samples came from the United States, Italy and Spain. T cells, B-cell-depleted T cells, or PBMCs supplied cDNA or gDNA.

Sequencing was performed on peripheral blood. The clonotype was recovered from a man between 60 and 70 years old with acute or convalescent COVID-19. V and J are TRBV3-1 (or the pseudogene TRBV3-2) and TRBJ1-1, with 7 bases aligning to TRBD1. This CDR3 is CASSPRGQGAEAFF. CDR3 nucleotide sequence: TGTGCCAGCAGCCCGAGGGGGCAAGGGGCTGAAGCTTTCTTT.